This T cell receptor (beta chain) was recorded in a study of Ad26.COV2.S vaccination and SARS-CoV-2 variants. The table came from immunoSEQ multiplex PCR; TCRdb's copy has only in-frame clones and leaves some out. The sample shows around 400,000 clones, about 89% of them seen only once. The CDR3 contains 14 residues. Germline V gives CDR1 MNHEY, CDR2 SVGEGT. Trimming left V 2 bases short and J 5 bases short, with 9 bases between. Documented treatment: 19 received Ad26.COV2.S at low or high dose, single or two shots; roughly five received placebo; per-sample allocation not given. The samples were gathered on day 63 after the first injection of vaccine or placebo. Built on an Ad26 vector, the vaccine expressed Wuhan-strain SARS-CoV-2 spike. This clone is medium-sized in the sample.

Sequencing was performed on peripheral blood, taken in a trial of Ad26.COV2.S vaccine versus placebo. The sequence came from a person between 18 and 65 years old who received the Ad26.COV2.S COVID-19 vaccine or a placebo. V usage is TRBV6-2 or TRBV6-3 and J usage is TRBJ2-2; possibly TRBD2 for D (5 bases). CDR3 nucleotides: TGTGCCAGCAGTTACGGGAGAGAAACCGGGGAGCTGTTTTTT. This codes for CASSYGRETGELFF.